The clone carrying this T cell receptor (beta chain) was seen ten or more times. This specimen comes from a study of identical twins. From germline, CDR1 is LGHNA and CDR2 YSLEER. This CDR3 contains 15 residues. V lost 0 bases and J 5 bases, leaving 10 bases between the germline ends. MiXCR, run by TCRdb on the 5' RACE reads, gives a single entry per CDR3 protein. The sample carries 200,000 to 250,000 distinct CDR3 sequences, about 10% recorded once. Sequenced sample: memory T cells sorted from blood. The TCR was taken from a man between 45 and 60 years old in good health. The chain has TRBV4-3 and TRBJ1-4, with a tentative D call TRBD1 (6 bases). The CDR3 region has the DNA TGCGCCAGCAGCCAAGAGGACAGCTCAAATGAAAAACTGTTTTTT. Amino acids: CASSQEDSSNEKLFF.